A single sample is the source of the 27 T cell receptor beta chains below, sequenced in a study of blood T cell repertoires in COVID-19. This table comes from immunoSEQ multiplex PCR, and its TCRdb copy is limited to in-frame clones, with some not included. Of approximately 320,000 clones listed, 90% are singletons. Sequences were obtained from PBMCs or T cells enriched from blood (not recorded which). The receptors originated from a man aged 55-75 years who had recovered from COVID-19.

The rearrangement links TRBV6-5 to TRBJ2-7, with 11 bases aligning to TRBD2. CDR1 is MNHEY, CDR2 SVGAGI, per germline. V lost 8 bases to trimming and J lost 3 bases; unmatched junction nucleotides: 9. The CDR3 is 15 amino acids. DNA of the CDR3: TGTGCCAGCGCTACTAGCGGGAGCGTACTCTACGAGCAGTACTTC. Its protein product is CASATSGSVLYEQYF.

J is TRBJ1-5 and V is TRBV18; perhaps TRBD1 as D (5 bases). There are 16 residues in the CDR3. V was pared by 6 bases and J by 3 bases, with 18 bases between. The germline V gene encodes CDR1 KGHSH and CDR2 LQKENI. The CDR3 DNA follows: TGTGCCAGCTCTGTTAAGCCGTCAGGGAACAATCAGCCCCAGCATTTT. Translation: CASSVKPSGNNQPQHF.

The chain carries TRBV7-2 and TRBJ1-2, with D maybe TRBD1 (6 bases). Germline CDR1 is SGHTA and CDR2 is FQGNSA. Trimming left V 1 base short and J 6 bases short, with 24 bases between. CDR3 length: 18 amino acids. CDR3 in DNA: TGTGCCAGCAGCTTAGGGTGGGGGACAACTCTTCTGTGGGATGGCTACACCTTC. Translated, it gives CASSLGWGTTLLWDGYTF. Combining the CDR3 with reference TRBV7-2 and TRBJ1-2 gives the whole variable domain GAGVSQSPSNKVTEKGKDVELRCDPISGHTALYWYRQSLGQGLEFLIYFQGNSAPDKSGLPSDRFSAERTGGSVSTLTIQRTQQEDSAVYLCASSLGWGTTLLWDGYTFGSGTRLTVV.

The chain combines TRBV9 with TRBJ2-3; 8 bases line up with TRBD2. There are 16 residues in the CDR3. The J segment lost 5 bases and the V segment lost 4 bases, leaving 12 bases of the junction unmatched. Germline V CDR1 and CDR2: SGDLS, YYNGEE. The CDR3 DNA follows: TGTGCCAGCAGCCCGCGCGGACTAGCCGCCTTAGATACGCAGTATTTT. Its translation: CASSPRGLAALDTQYF.

This chain links TRBV18 with TRBJ1-6, with D possibly TRBD1 on 5 matching bases. The CDR3 totals 13 residues. CDR1 and CDR2 (germline): KGHSH, LQKENI. V was clipped by 3 bases and J by 6 bases, with 6 bases between them. As DNA, the CDR3 is TGTGCCAGCTCACCGGGGGGTAATTCACCCCTCCACTTT. Translated: CASSPGGNSPLHF.

The V and J genes are TRBV6-5 and TRBJ2-7; the D gene is possibly TRBD1 (5 bases). Looked up from germline, CDR1 is MNHEY and CDR2 is SVGAGI. V dropped 3 bases and J dropped 3 bases, with 9 bases sitting between them. The CDR3 extends over 13 amino acids. The DNA for the CDR3 is TGTGCCAGCAGTTATTCAGGGTACTACGAGCAGTACTTC. Amino acids: CASSYSGYYEQYF.

V is TRBV20-1 and J is TRBJ1-1, with TRBD1 matching 7 bases. V lost 7 bases to trimming and J lost 5 bases; unmatched junction nucleotides: 4. The CDR3 sequence is 11 residues long. CDR1 is DFQATT and CDR2 is SNEGSKA in the germline V gene (reference sequence). CDR3 nucleotides: TGCAGTGTACAGGGGAAGACTGAAGCTTTCTTT. The encoded protein is CSVQGKTEAFF.

The V gene is TRBV5-5, the J gene TRBJ1-1; weak D call: TRBD1 (5 bases). V shed 0 bases and J shed 4 bases, with 10 bases lying between them. CDR3 length equals 14 residues. The germline CDR1 and CDR2 sequences are SGHKS and YYEKEE (reference sequence). DNA of the CDR3: TGTGCCAGCAGCTTGGCCCGGGGGGTCACTGAAGCTTTCTTT. Translating it yields CASSLARGVTEAFF.

The V gene is TRBV3-1 (or the pseudogene TRBV3-2), the J gene TRBJ2-1; 8 nucleotides align to TRBD2. V shed 4 bases and J 4 bases; nucleotides not matched to a gene: 9. This CDR3 has 16 residues. Germline-derived CDR1 and CDR2 are LGHDT and YNNKEL (reference sequence). DNA of the CDR3: TGTGCCAGCAGCCGCGGGAGGACCACTTTGTACAATGAGCAGTTCTTC. Amino acids: CASSRGRTTLYNEQFF.

In its sample, this clone was seen once. The rearrangement links TRBV19 to TRBJ2-5; D may be TRBD2 (5 bases). This CDR3 has 14 residues. Between the trimmed V and J ends, which lost 5 bases and 2 bases, there was a span of 12 bases. Germline assignment: CDR1 LNHDA and CDR2 SQIVND (reference sequence). As DNA, the CDR3 is TGTGCCAGTAGTCATAGACGGGAACAAGAGACCCAGTACTTC. This codes for CASSHRREQETQYF.

The genes are TRBV18 and TRBJ1-1; unclear D gene. CDR1 is KGHSH and CDR2 is LQKENI in the germline V gene. The CDR3 totals 13 residues. Trimming pared 7 bases from V and 0 bases from J, leaving 9 bases between. DNA for the CDR3: TGTGCCAGCTTGGCCGGGATGAACACTGAAGCTTTCTTT. Translating gives CASLAGMNTEAFF.

V and J are TRBV6-1 and TRBJ2-3, with TRBD2 identical over 7 bases. V shed 4 bases and J 0 bases; nucleotides not matched to a gene: 10. The CDR3 has 17 amino acids. Germline-derived CDR1 and CDR2 are MNHNS and SASEGT. This CDR3 reads CASSVARGGGSTDTQYF. CDR3 bases: TGTGCCAGCAGTGTGGCCCGGGGCGGGGGAAGCACAGATACGCAGTATTTT.

V gene TRBV3-1 (or the pseudogene TRBV3-2) combines with J gene TRBJ2-1, with 11 bases aligning to TRBD2. Looked up from germline, CDR1 is LGHDT and CDR2 is YNNKEL (reference sequence). Trimming at V came to 0 bases and at J to 6 bases, leaving 1 base not matched to a gene. CDR3 length equals 15 residues. The CDR3 here is CASSQELAGANEQFF. CDR3 bases: TGTGCCAGCAGCCAAGAACTAGCGGGAGCCAATGAGCAGTTCTTC.

This clone was recorded once. V and J are TRBV11-1 and TRBJ1-1; 8 nucleotides match TRBD1. The germline gives CDR1 SGHAT, CDR2 FQDESV (reference sequence). The length of the CDR3 is 16 residues. Trimming at V came to 1 base and at J to 8 bases, leaving 12 bases not matched to a gene. The CDR3 nucleotides are TGTGCCAGCAGCTTAGAACCGACAGGGGTAGGGACCGAAGCTTTCTTT. Translation: CASSLEPTGVGTEAFF.

The rearrangement links TRBV5-1 to TRBJ1-4, with TRBD1 identical over 7 bases. The CDR3 sequence is 13 residues long. V trimming: 8 bases; J trimming: 7 bases; junction bases outside the gene matches: 8. Germline V lookup: CDR1 SGHRS, CDR2 YFSETQ. CDR3 loop: CASAGQVGEKLFF. The CDR3 nucleotides read TGCGCCAGTGCTGGACAGGTTGGTGAAAAACTGTTTTTT.

Comment on this clone: The junction departs from the called germline gene at one end, perhaps through a read error. The gene calls are TRBV10-3 and TRBJ1-4; D is undetermined. Germline lookup yields CDR1 ENHRY and CDR2 SYGVKD. The CDR3 contains 12 residues. CDR3 DNA sequence: TGTGCCATCAGTCCTACTAGTGAAAAACTGTTTTTT. This sequence encodes CAISPTSEKLFF.

Here the CDR3 DNA reads TGCGCCAGCAGCAAAATAGCGGGAGGGCCTTCCACAGATACGCAGTATTTT. It codes for CASSKIAGGPSTDTQYF. The gene calls are TRBV5-1 and TRBJ2-3; 11 nucleotides agree with TRBD2. Germline-derived CDR1 and CDR2 are SGHRS and YFSETQ. This CDR3 is built from 17 residues. The J segment lost 2 bases and the V segment lost 4 bases, leaving 9 bases of the junction unmatched. Together with reference TRBV5-1 and TRBJ2-3, the CDR3 gives the full variable domain: KAGVTQTPRYLIKTRGQQVTLSCSPISGHRSVSWYQQTPGQGLQFLFEYFSETQRNKGNFPGRFSGRQFSNSRSEMNVSTLELGDSALYLCASSKIAGGPSTDTQYFGPGTRLTVL.

The chain carries TRBV27 and TRBJ1-2, with 7 bases matching TRBD1. The CDR3 totals 15 residues. Trimming cost V 2 bases and J 4 bases; bases outside gene matches: 7. CDR1 and CDR2 (germline): MNHEY, SMNVEV (reference sequence). The CDR3 region is CASSLATGFGYGYTF. DNA of the CDR3: TGTGCCAGCAGTTTAGCGACAGGGTTCGGCTATGGCTACACCTTC.

As DNA, the CDR3 is TGTGCCAGCAGTTCCTTCGGACAGGGTTTAAGGGATAATTCACCCCTCCACTTT. This gives the protein CASSSFGQGLRDNSPLHF. The chain combines TRBV27 with TRBJ1-6, with 8 bases that match TRBD1. Germline V CDR1 and CDR2: MNHEY, SMNVEV (reference sequence). The junction had 13 bases not matched to a gene; V was cut back by 4 bases and J by 5 bases. This CDR3 has 18 amino acids.

This clone has only a few counts. The chain couples TRBV12-3 or TRBV12-4 to TRBJ1-5; 7 bases fit TRBD1. The CDR3 sequence is 13 residues long. Trimming cost V 6 bases and J 3 bases; bases outside gene matches: 2. The CDR3 nucleotides are TGTGCCAGCAGAGGACAGGTCAATCAGCCCCAGCATTTT. Its translation is CASRGQVNQPQHF.

The genes are TRBV30 and TRBJ1-4; unclear D gene. V was clipped by 2 bases and J by 7 bases, with 11 bases between them. The CDR3 covers 13 residues. Germline V lookup: CDR1 GTSNPN, CDR2 SVGIG (reference sequence). The CDR3 here is CAWSPLTLEKLFF. DNA of the CDR3: TGTGCCTGGAGTCCCCTCACTCTTGAAAAACTGTTTTTT.

V and J are TRBV5-1 and TRBJ1-5, with TRBD1 matching 9 bases. The ends lost 2 bases at V and 6 bases at J; junction bases unmatched: 6. This CDR3 has 15 amino acids. The germline CDR1 and CDR2 sequences are SGHRS and YFSETQ. CDR3 protein: CASSLSGTGSQPQHF. In DNA, the CDR3 is TGCGCCAGCAGCTTAAGCGGGACAGGGAGTCAGCCCCAGCATTTT.

This sequence joins TRBV4-1 and TRBJ2-1, with D possibly matching TRBD2 (6 bases). The CDR3 is 16 residues long. The germline V gene has CDR1 MGHRA and CDR2 YSYEKL. V was cut by 0 bases and J by 0 bases, with 9 bases left in between. CDR3 coding DNA: TGCGCCAGCAGCCAAGAAGCCGGGAGCTCCTACAATGAGCAGTTCTTC. Translated, it gives CASSQEAGSSYNEQFF.

This clone was observed once. V gene TRBV5-4 combines with J gene TRBJ2-7, with TRBD1 matching over 11 bases. V shed 0 bases and J 5 bases; nucleotides not matched to a gene: 4. CDR3 length equals 15 residues. The germline V gene has CDR1 SGHNT and CDR2 YYREEE (reference sequence). CDR3 amino acids: CASSLEGDRGDEQYF. DNA for the CDR3: TGTGCCAGCAGCTTGGAAGGGGACAGGGGGGACGAGCAGTACTTC.

The chain has TRBV7-9 and TRBJ2-1; possible D gene TRBD2, 5 bases. From germline, CDR1 is SEHNR and CDR2 FQNEAQ (reference sequence). The CDR3 extends over 14 amino acids. V lost 11 bases to trimming and J lost 8 bases, with 22 bases between them. The CDR3 DNA follows: TGTGCCCTAGCCGTATCTAGCATTCTCGATGAGCAGTTCTTC. Protein: CALAVSSILDEQFF.

V is TRBV29-1 and J is TRBJ1-2; perhaps TRBD1 as D (6 bases). This CDR3 is 13 amino acids long. The V and J ends lost 7 bases and 4 bases respectively, with 16 bases between them. The germline V gene encodes CDR1 SQVTM and CDR2 ANQGSEA. Here the CDR3 reads CSADRNPPYGYTF. In nucleotides, the CDR3 is TGCAGCGCTGACAGGAACCCACCCTATGGCTACACCTTC.

The chain uses TRBV30 and TRBJ2-7; 8 bases fit TRBD1. Germline values: CDR1 GTSNPN, CDR2 SVGIG (reference sequence). The ends lost 0 bases at V and 4 bases at J; junction bases unmatched: 17. The CDR3 has 18 amino acids. CDR3 nucleotide sequence: TGTGCCTGGAGTGTACCCCGACAGGGGAGGCCCCCTCCGTACGAGCAGTACTTC. Encoded protein: CAWSVPRQGRPPPYEQYF.